Shown below are 8 T cell receptor beta chains from a single sample sequenced in a study of cytomegalovirus exposure and HLA in healthy donors. PCR amplification relied on 60 Vbeta primers (plus 13 Jbeta primers). TCRdb keeps only in-frame clones here, not all; method: immunoSEQ multiplex PCR. The data show 150,000 to 200,000 clones, with roughly 83% seen just once and over 2% held by the top ten. What was sequenced was PBMCs. The receptors shown here come from a woman in her 50s in good health and CMV-seronegative.

CDR3 DNA: TGTGCCAGCGGGCAGCAAACCTACGAGCAGTACTTC. Protein: CASGQQTYEQYF. The gene calls are TRBV2 and TRBJ2-5; no reliable D call. TRBJ2-7 explains the end of the DNA better; the J call may be wrong. The germline V gene encodes CDR1 SNHLY and CDR2 FYNNEI. This CDR3 is built from 12 residues.

The gene calls are TRBV15 and TRBJ2-5; TRBD2 might be the D (7 bases). V lost 0 bases and J lost 4, with 12 bases in between. The CDR3 is 15 residues long. Germline loops: CDR1 LNHNV, CDR2 YYDKDF (reference sequence). This CDR3 is CATSRDPGGLETQYF. CDR3 nucleotides: TGTGCCACCAGCAGAGATCCCGGGGGGCTAGAGACCCAGTACTTC.

V usage is TRBV18 and J usage is TRBJ2-7; TRBD1 agrees at 7 bases. The V segment lost 3 bases and the J segment 5 bases; nucleotides outside the gene matches: 10. Germline CDR1 KGHSH, CDR2 LQKENI. CDR3 length equals 15 residues. In DNA, the CDR3 is TGTGCCAGCTCACCGAAGGGGGCGACATCCCACGAGCAGTACTTC. Translated: CASSPKGATSHEQYF. The complete variable domain, with remaining parts taken from reference TRBV18 and TRBJ2-7, reads NAGVMQNPRHLVRRRGQEARLRCSPMKGHSHVYWYRQLPEEGLKFMVYLQKENIIDESGMPKERFSAEFPKEGPSILRIQQVVRGDSAAYFCASSPKGATSHEQYFGPGTRLTVT.

This chain uses TRBV11-2 with TRBJ2-5; D gene uncertain. The CDR3 covers 13 residues. Looked up from germline, CDR1 is SGHAT and CDR2 is FQNNGV. The V end lost 1 base, the J end lost 1 base, and 4 bases lay between the germline ends. The CDR3 spells CASSLVFQETQYF. The CDR3 bases are TGTGCCAGCAGCTTAGTCTTCCAAGAGACCCAGTACTTC.

The chain couples TRBV5-1 to TRBJ2-3; D is perhaps TRBD2 (5 bases). The CDR3 has 16 amino acids. Between the trimmed V and J ends, which lost 4 bases and 2 bases, there was a span of 17 bases. CDR1 and CDR2 (germline): SGHRS, YFSETQ. The DNA of the CDR3 is TGCGCCAGCAGCGGGGTCCCTCGGGGATTCACAGATACGCAGTATTTT. Translation gives CASSGVPRGFTDTQYF.

This chain joins TRBV6-4 and TRBJ2-1, with D possibly matching TRBD2 (5 bases). CDR3 size: 15 residues. CDR1 is MRHNA and CDR2 is SNTAGT in the germline V gene. V lost 0 bases and J lost 4, with 10 bases in between. The chain's CDR3 is CASSDSGSGYNEQFF. CDR3 nucleotides: TGTGCCAGCAGTGACTCGGGGTCGGGATACAATGAGCAGTTCTTC.

CDR3 loop: CASSSMDRAGEKLFF. CDR3 DNA: TGTGCCAGCAGTTCCATGGACAGGGCTGGTGAAAAACTGTTTTTT. The chain combines TRBV28 with TRBJ1-4, with 8 bases matching TRBD1. The length of the CDR3 is 15 residues. The junction had 8 bases not matched to a gene; V was cut back by 4 bases and J by 7 bases. From germline, CDR1 is MDHEN and CDR2 SYDVKM.

This chain uses TRBV5-1 with TRBJ2-5; 9 nucleotides align to TRBD1. There are 16 residues in the CDR3. Per germline, CDR1 SGHRS and CDR2 YFSETQ. The V segment lost 4 bases and the J segment 4 bases; nucleotides outside the gene matches: 11. The CDR3 spells CASSVLLDRGGETQYF. The CDR3 DNA reads as TGCGCCAGCAGCGTACTTCTGGACAGGGGAGGAGAGACCCAGTACTTC.